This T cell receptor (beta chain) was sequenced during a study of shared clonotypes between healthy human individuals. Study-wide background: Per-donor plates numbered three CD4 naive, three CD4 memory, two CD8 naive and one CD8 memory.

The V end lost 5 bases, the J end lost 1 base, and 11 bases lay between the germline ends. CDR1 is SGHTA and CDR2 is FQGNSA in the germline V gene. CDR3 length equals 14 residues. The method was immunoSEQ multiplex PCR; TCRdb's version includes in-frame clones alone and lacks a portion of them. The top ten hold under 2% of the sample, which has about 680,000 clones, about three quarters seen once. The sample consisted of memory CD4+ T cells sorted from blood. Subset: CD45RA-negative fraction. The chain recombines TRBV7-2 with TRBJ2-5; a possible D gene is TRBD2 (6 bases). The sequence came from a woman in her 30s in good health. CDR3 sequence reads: CASSPRGSQETQYF. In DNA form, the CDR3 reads TGTGCCAGCAGCCCACGGGGGAGCCAAGAGACCCAGTACTTC. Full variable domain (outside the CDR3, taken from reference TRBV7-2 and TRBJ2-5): GAGVSQSPSNKVTEKGKDVELRCDPISGHTALYWYRQSLGQGLEFLIYFQGNSAPDKSGLPSDRFSAERTGGSVSTLTIQRTQQEDSAVYLCASSPRGSQETQYFGPGTRLLVL.